This TCR beta chain was retrieved from a study of cytomegalovirus exposure and HLA in healthy donors. Study-level information: Prior work identified roughly 120 million unique TCR beta sequences in approximately 200 million T cells. Study results and limitations: TCR beta V- and J-gene trimming, according to a later analysis, was linked to a missense DCLRE1C variant. TCR beta chains numbering some 160 were designated cytomegalovirus-associated.

Germline loops: CDR1 MNHEY, CDR2 SMNVEV (reference sequence). The CDR3 covers 15 residues. The V and J ends lost 3 bases and 0 bases respectively, with 9 bases between them. Regarding this clone: Its antigen remains unknown.

Primers for the PCR totalled 60 Vbeta and 13 Jbeta. Libraries were prepared by immunoSEQ multiplex PCR; TCRdb keeps only in-frame clonotypes and omits some of them. The table includes fewer than 300,000 clones, roughly 89% detected once. This receptor was taken from a man aged 40-50 years in good health and CMV-seropositive. Sequenced material: PBMCs. The chain is built from TRBV27 and TRBJ1-5; D is uncertain. The CDR3 protein is CASSFSGFSNQPQHF. For the CDR3, the DNA is TGTGCCAGCAGTTTTTCGGGGTTTAGCAATCAGCCCCAGCATTTT.